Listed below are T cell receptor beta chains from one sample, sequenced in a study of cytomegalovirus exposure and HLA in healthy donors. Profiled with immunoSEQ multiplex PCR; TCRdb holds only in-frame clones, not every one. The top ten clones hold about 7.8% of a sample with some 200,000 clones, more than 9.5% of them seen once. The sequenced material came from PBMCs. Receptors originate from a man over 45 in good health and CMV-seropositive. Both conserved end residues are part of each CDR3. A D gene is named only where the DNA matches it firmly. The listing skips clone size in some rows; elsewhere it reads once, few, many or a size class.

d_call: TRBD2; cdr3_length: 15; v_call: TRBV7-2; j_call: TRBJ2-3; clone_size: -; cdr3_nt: TGTGCCAGCACCCTTAATAGCGGGGGGGCCTATACGCAGTATTTT; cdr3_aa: CASTLNSGGAYTQYF
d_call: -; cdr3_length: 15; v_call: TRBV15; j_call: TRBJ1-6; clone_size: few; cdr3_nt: TGTGCCACCAGCAGAGTGAAGGGGATGAATTCACCCCTCCACTTT; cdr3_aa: CATSRVKGMNSPLHF
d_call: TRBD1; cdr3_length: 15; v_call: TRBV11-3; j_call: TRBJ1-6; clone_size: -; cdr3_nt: TGTGCCAGCAGCTTAGGACAGGGGGCGAATTCACCCCTCCACTTT; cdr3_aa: CASSLGQGANSPLHF
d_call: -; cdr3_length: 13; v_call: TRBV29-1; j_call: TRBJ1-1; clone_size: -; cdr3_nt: TGCAGCGAACACCAAAAGGGGTCCACTGAAGCTTTCTTT; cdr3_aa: CSEHQKGSTEAFF
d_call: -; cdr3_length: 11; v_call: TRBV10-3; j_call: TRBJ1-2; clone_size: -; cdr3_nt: TGTGCCATCAGTGATCTCTATGGCTACACCTTC; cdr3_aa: CAISDLYGYTF
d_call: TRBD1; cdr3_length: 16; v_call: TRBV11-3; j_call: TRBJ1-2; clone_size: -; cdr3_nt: TGTGCCAGCAGCTACCACCCGGGACAGGGGGCGGAGGGCTACACCTTC; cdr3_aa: CASSYHPGQGAEGYTF
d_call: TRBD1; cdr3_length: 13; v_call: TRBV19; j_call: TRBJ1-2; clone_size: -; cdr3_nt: TGTGCCAGTAGCAGACAGGGGGCAAGTGGCTACACCTTC; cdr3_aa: CASSRQGASGYTF
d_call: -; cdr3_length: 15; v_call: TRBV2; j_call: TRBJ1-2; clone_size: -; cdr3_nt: TGTGCCAGCAGTCCCGGGGTGAGGGATAGCTATGGCTACACCTTC; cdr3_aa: CASSPGVRDSYGYTF
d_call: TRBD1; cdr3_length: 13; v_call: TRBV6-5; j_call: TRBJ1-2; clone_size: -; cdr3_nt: TGTGCCAGCGGTAAGGGGACAGCTTATGGCTACACCTTC; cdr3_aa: CASGKGTAYGYTF
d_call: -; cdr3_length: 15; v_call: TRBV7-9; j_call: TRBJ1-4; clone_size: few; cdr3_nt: TGTGCCAGCAGCTTAGGGCGGGCAGCTAATGAAAAACTGTTTTTT; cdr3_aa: CASSLGRAANEKLFF
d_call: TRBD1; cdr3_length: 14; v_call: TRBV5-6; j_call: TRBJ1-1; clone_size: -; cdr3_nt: TGTGCCAGCAGCTTGGACAGGGGATATGGTGAAGCTTTCTTT; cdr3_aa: CASSLDRGYGEAFF
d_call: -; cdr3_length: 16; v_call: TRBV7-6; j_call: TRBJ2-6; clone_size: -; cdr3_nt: TGTGCCAGCAGCTCCTCGGGGAGCCCTGGGGCCAACGTCCTGACTTTC; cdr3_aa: CASSSSGSPGANVLTF
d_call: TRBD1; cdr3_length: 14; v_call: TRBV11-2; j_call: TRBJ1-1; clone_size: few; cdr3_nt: TGTGCCAGCAGCCAGGGGGTCCGGAACACTGAAGCTTTCTTT; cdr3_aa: CASSQGVRNTEAFF
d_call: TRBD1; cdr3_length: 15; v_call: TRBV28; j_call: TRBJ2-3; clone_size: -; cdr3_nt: TGTGCCAGCAGTTCCTGGGACAGGGGGCCAGATACGCAGTATTTT; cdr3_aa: CASSSWDRGPDTQYF
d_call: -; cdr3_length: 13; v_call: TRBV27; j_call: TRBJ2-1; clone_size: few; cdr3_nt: TGTGCCAGCAGTCCTCGAGGCTACAATGAGCAGTTCTTC; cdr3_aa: CASSPRGYNEQFF
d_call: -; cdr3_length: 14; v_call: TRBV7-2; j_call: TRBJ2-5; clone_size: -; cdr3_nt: TGTGCCAGCAGCGCTCTCTCGGGGTTGGAGACCCAGTACTTC; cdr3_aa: CASSALSGLETQYF
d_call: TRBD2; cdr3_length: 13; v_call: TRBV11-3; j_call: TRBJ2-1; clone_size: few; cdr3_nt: TGTGCCAGCAGGAAAGTAGGTAGCGGGCAGCAGTTCTTC; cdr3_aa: CASRKVGSGQQFF
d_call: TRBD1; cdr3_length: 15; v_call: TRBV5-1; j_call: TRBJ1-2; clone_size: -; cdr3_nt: TGCGCCAGCAGCTATGGGACAGGGGGCAACTATGGCTACACCTTC; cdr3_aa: CASSYGTGGNYGYTF
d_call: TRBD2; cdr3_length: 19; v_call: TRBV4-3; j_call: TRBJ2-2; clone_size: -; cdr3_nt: TGCGCCAGCAGCCAAGGGAGGGCTAGCGGGGGGGCACTTCACGGGGAGCTGTTTTTT; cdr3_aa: CASSQGRASGGALHGELFF
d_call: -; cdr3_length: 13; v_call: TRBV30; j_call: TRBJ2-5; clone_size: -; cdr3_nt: TGTGCCTGGAGTGTAGGTGGAGCGGGGACCCAGTACTTC; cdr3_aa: CAWSVGGAGTQYF
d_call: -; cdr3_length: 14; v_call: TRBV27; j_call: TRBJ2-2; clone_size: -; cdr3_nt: TGTGCCAGCAGTCCGGCCAAGGGGCCCGGGGAGCTGTTTTTT; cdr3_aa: CASSPAKGPGELFF
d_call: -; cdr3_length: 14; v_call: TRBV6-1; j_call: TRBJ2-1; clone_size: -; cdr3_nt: TGTGCCAGCAGGCCAGGGTTCACCTACAATGAGCAGTTCTTC; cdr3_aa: CASRPGFTYNEQFF
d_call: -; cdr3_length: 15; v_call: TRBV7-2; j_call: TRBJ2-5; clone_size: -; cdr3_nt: TGTGCCAGCAGCCCTCTCTCTAGCAGTCAAGAGACCCAGTACTTC; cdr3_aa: CASSPLSSSQETQYF
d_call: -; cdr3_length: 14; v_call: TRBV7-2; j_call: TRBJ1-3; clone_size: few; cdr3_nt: TGTGCCAGCAGCCCTGAGAGGGCCGGAAACACCATATATTTT; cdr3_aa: CASSPERAGNTIYF
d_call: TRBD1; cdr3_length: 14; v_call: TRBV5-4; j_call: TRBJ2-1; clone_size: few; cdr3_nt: TGTGCCAGCAGCCCTACGGACAGGGTGGATGAGCAGTTCTTC; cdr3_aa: CASSPTDRVDEQFF
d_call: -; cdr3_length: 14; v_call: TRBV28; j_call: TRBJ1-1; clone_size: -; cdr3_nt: TGTGCCAGCAGCCCCGGAGGAGGGGACACTGAAGCTTTCTTT; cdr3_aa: CASSPGGGDTEAFF
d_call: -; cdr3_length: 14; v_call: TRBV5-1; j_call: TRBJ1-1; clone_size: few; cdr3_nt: TGCGCCAGCAGCAGGACGAGTTCAGGGACTGAAGCTTTCTTT; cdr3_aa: CASSRTSSGTEAFF
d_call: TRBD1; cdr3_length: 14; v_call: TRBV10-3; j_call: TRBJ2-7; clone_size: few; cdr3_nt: TGTGCCATCAGTGAGGACAGGGTCAGCCACGAGCAGTACTTC; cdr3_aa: CAISEDRVSHEQYF
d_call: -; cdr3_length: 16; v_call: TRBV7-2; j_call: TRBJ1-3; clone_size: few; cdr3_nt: TGTGCCAGCAGCTCCGACGGACAGAGCTCTGGAAACACCATATATTTT; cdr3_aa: CASSSDGQSSGNTIYF
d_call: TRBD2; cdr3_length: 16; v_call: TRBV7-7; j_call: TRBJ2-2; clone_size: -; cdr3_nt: TGTGCCAGCAGCTTAAGCGGGGGCCGAGGCACCGGGGAGCTGTTTTTT; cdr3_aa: CASSLSGGRGTGELFF
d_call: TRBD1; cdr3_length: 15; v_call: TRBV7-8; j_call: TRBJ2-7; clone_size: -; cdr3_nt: TGTGCCAGCAGCTTAGTCCCGGCAGGGGGATACGAGCAGTACTTC; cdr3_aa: CASSLVPAGGYEQYF
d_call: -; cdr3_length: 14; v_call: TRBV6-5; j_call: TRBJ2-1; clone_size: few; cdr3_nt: TGTGCCAGCAGCCCAAGGGGGAGAAGCGATGAGCAGTTCTTC; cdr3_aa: CASSPRGRSDEQFF
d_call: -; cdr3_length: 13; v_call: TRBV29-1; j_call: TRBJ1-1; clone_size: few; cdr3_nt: TGCAGCGTTGGGTCAGGGGAGTACGGTGAAGCTTTCTTT; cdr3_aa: CSVGSGEYGEAFF
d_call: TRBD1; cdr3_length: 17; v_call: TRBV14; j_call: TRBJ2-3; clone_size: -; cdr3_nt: TGTGCCAGCAGCCAAGGAGTAACAGGGGGCGCAACAGATACGCAGTATTTT; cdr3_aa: CASSQGVTGGATDTQYF
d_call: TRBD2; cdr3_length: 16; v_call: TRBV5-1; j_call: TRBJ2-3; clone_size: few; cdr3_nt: TGCGCCAGCAGCCATTTTGAGCGGGGGGGCCCAGATACGCAGTATTTT; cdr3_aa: CASSHFERGGPDTQYF
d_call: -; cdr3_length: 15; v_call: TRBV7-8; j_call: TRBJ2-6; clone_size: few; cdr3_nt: TGTGCCTCGGGTACCTCAGTCTCTGGGGCAAACGTCATGACTTTT; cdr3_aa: CASGTSVSGANVMTF
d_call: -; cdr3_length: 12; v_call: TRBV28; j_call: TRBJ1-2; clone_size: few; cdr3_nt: TGTGCCAGCAGACTTGGGGGAGGAGGCTACACCTTC; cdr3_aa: CASRLGGGGYTF
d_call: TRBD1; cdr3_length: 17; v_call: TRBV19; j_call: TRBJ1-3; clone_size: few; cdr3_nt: TGTGCCAGTTACAACACCGGGACAGTCAACTCTGGAAACACCATATATTTT; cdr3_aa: CASYNTGTVNSGNTIYF
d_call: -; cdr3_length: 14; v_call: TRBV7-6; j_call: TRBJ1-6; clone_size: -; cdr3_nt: TGTGCCAGCAGCTTACAGGGAGGGAGTTCACCCCTCCACTTT; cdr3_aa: CASSLQGGSSPLHF
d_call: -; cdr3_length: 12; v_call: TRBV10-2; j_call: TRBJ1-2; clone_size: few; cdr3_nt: TGCGCCAGCAGTGAGGGAGGGAACGGCTACACCTTC; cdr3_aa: CASSEGGNGYTF
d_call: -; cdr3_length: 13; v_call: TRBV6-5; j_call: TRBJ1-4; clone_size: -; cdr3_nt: TGTGCCAGCAGTTACGGGCAGGGTGTAAAACTGTTTTTT; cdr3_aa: CASSYGQGVKLFF
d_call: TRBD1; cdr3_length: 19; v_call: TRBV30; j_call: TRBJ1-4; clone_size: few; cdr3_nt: TGTGCCTGGAGTGTAGGTCAGGGGGCGCTTTGGAGAACTAATGAAAAACTGTTTTTT; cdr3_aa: CAWSVGQGALWRTNEKLFF
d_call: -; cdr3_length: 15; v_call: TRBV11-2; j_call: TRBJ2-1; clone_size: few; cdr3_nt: TGTGCCAGCAGCCCCGGAGACAGTGGCTACAATGAGCAGTTCTTC; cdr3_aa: CASSPGDSGYNEQFF
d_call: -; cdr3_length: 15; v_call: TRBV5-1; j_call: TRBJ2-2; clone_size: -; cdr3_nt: TGCGCCAGCAGTTTGCAGGGTGTTGGCACCGGGGAGCTGTTTTTT; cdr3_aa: CASSLQGVGTGELFF
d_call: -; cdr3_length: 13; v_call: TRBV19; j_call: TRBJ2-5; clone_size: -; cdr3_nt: TGTGCCAGTAGTATAGAAGGGAGGGAGACCCAGTACTTC; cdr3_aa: CASSIEGRETQYF
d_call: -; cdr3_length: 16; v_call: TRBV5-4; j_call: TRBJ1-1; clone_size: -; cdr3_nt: TGTGCCAGCAGCTTGTTTACGGGATTCATGAACACTGAAGCTTTCTTT; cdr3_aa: CASSLFTGFMNTEAFF
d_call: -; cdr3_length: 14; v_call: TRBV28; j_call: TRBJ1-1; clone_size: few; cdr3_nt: TGTGCCAGCAGTAGAGACAGGCACTTCACTGAAGCTTTCTTT; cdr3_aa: CASSRDRHFTEAFF
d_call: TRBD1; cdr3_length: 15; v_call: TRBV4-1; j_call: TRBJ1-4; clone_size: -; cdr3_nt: TGCGCCAGCAGCCGTCCCCGGACAGGGAATGAAAAACTGTTTTTT; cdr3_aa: CASSRPRTGNEKLFF
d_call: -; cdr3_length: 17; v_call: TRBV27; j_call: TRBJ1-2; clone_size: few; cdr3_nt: TGTGCCAGCAGTTTTAGTGTCCGGGAGAGACCCTTCTATGGCTACACCTTC; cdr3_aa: CASSFSVRERPFYGYTF